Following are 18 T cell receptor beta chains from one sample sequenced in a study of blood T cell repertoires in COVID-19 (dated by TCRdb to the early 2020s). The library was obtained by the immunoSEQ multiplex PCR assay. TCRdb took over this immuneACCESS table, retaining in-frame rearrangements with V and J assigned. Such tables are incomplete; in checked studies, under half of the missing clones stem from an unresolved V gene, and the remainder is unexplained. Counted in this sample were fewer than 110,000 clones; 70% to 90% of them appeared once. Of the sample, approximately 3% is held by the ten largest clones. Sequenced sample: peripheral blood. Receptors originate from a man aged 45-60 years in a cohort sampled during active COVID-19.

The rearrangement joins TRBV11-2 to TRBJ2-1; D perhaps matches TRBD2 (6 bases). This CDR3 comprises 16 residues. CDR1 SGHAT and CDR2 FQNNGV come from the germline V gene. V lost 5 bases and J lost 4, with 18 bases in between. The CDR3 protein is CASSPFGSAGYNEQFF. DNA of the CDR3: TGTGCCAGCAGCCCCTTCGGGTCGGCGGGGTACAATGAGCAGTTCTTC.

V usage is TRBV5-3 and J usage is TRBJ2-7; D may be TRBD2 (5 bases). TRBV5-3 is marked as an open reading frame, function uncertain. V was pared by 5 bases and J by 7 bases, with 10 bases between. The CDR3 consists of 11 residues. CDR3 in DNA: TGTGCCAGAAGGGGAGAAATGGAGCAGTACGTC. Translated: CARRGEMEQYV.

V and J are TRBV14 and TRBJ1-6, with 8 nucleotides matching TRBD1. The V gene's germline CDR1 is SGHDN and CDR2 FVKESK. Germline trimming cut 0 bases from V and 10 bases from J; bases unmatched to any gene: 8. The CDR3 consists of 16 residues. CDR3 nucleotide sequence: TGTGCCAGCAGCCAAGATCCCGGGACAGGCTTGTCACCCCTCCACTTT. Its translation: CASSQDPGTGLSPLHF.

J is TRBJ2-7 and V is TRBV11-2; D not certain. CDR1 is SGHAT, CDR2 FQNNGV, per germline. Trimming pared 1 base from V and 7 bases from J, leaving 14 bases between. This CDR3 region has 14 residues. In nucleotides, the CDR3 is TGTGCCAGCAGCTTAGTTTCCCTGGTCGGGGAGCAGTACTTC. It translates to CASSLVSLVGEQYF.

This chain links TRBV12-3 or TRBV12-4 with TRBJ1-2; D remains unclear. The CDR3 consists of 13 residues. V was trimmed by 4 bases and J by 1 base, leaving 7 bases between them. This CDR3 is CASSSDFNYGYTF. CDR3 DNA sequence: TGTGCCAGCAGTTCCGACTTTAACTATGGCTACACCTTC.

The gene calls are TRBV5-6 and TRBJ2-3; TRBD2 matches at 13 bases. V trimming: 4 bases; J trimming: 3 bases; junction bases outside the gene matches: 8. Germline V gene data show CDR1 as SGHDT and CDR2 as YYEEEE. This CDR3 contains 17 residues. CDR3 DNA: TGTGCCAGCAGCCTCACTAGCGGGGGGGCCCGGACAGATACGCAGTATTTT. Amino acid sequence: CASSLTSGGARTDTQYF.

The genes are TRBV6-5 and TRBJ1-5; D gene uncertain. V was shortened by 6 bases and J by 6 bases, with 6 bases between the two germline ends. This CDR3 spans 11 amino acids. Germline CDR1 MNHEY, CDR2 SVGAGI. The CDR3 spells CASRAGQPQHF. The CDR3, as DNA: TGTGCCAGCAGAGCAGGTCAGCCCCAGCATTTT.

The DNA for the CDR3 is TGTGCCAGTAGCCCGACAGGGGGACCTGTCACTGAAGCTTTCTTT. Translated: CASSPTGGPVTEAFF. The chain links TRBV19 to TRBJ1-1, with TRBD1 matching 9 bases. The germline CDR1 and CDR2 sequences are LNHDA and SQIVND (reference sequence). The ends lost 6 bases at V and 4 bases at J; junction bases unmatched: 9. The CDR3 runs to 15 residues.

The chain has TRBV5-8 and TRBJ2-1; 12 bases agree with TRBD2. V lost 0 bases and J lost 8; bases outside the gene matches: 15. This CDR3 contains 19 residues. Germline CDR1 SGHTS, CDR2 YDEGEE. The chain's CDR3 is CASSLGTSLTSGGIDEQFF. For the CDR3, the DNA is TGTGCCAGCAGCTTGGGAACTTCACTGACTAGCGGGGGTATCGATGAGCAGTTCTTC.

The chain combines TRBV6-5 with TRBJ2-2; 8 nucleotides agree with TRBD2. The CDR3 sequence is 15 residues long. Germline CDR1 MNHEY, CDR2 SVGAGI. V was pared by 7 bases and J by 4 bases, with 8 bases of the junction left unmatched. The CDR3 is CASNERGHPTGELFF. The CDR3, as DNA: TGTGCCAGCAACGAGCGGGGGCATCCCACCGGGGAGCTGTTTTTT.

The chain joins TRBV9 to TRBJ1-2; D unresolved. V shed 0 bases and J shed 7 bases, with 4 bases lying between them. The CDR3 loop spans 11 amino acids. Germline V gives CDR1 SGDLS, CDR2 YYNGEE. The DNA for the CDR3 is TGTGCCAGCAGCGTAGGGAGTGGCTACACCTTC. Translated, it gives CASSVGSGYTF.

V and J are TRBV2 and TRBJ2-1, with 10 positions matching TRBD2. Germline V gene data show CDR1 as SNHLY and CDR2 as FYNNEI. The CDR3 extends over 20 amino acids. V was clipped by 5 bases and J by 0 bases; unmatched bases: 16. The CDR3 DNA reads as TGTGCCAGCAGTCGTAGAGGGATAGCGGGGGGCCAAAGCTCCTACAATGAGCAGTTCTTC. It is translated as CASSRRGIAGGQSSYNEQFF. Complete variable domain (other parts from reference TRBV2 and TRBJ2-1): EPEVTQTPSHQVTQMGQEVILRCVPISNHLYFYWYRQILGQKVEFLVSFYNNEISEKSEIFDDQFSVERPDGSNFTLKIRSTKLEDSAMYFCASSRRGIAGGQSSYNEQFFGPGTRLTVL.

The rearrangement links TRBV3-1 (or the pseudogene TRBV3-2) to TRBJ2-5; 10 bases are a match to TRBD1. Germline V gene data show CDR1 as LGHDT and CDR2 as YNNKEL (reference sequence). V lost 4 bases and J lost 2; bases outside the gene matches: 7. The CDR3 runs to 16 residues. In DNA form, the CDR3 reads TGTGCCAGCAGCCGACAGGGGGCGACCCTGCAAGAGACCCAGTACTTC. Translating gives CASSRQGATLQETQYF.

The CDR3 spells CASSRTGGVTYGYTF. In DNA, the CDR3 is TGTGCCAGCAGCCGGACAGGGGGCGTAACCTATGGCTACACCTTC. The chain joins TRBV13 to TRBJ1-2; 11 bases agree with TRBD1. The germline V gene encodes CDR1 PRHDT and CDR2 FYEKMQ (reference sequence). The CDR3 runs 15 residues. V was pared by 5 bases and J by 4 bases, with 6 bases of the junction left unmatched.

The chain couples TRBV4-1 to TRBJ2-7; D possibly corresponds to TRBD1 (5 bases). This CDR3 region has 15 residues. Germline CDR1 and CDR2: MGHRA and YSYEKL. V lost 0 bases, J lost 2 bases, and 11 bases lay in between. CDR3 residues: CASSQDLVRAYEQYF. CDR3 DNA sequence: TGCGCCAGCAGCCAAGATCTAGTCAGGGCCTACGAGCAGTACTTC.

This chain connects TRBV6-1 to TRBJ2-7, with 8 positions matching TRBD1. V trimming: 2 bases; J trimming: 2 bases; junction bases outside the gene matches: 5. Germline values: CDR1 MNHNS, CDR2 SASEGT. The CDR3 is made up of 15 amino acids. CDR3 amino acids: CASSETADRAYEQYV. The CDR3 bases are TGTGCCAGCAGTGAAACCGCGGACAGGGCCTACGAGCAGTACGTC.

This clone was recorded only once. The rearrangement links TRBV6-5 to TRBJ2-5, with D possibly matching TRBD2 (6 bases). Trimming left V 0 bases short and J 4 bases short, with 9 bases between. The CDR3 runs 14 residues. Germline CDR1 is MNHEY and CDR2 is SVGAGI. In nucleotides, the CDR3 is TGTGCCAGCAGTTACTCGGGGGGAAGAGAGACCCAGTACTTC. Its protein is CASSYSGGRETQYF.

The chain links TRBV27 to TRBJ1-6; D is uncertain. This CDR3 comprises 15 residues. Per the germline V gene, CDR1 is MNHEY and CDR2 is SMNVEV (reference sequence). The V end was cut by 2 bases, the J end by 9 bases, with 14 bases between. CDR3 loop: CASSLKAAVGSPLHF. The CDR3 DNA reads TGTGCCAGCAGTTTAAAAGCAGCGGTGGGTTCACCCCTCCACTTT.